Listed below are T cell receptor beta chains from one sample, sequenced in a study of cytomegalovirus exposure and HLA in healthy donors. TCRdb's copy holds only in-frame clones and misses some; the assay was immunoSEQ multiplex PCR. Its clone listing holds some 150,000 clones. Sequencing was done on a sample of PBMCs. The receptor source for this set is a man aged 35 to 55 in good health and CMV-seronegative. Both conserved end residues are trimmed from each CDR3. Fields, in order: J gene, V gene, CDR3 protein.

j_gene: TRBJ2-3
v_gene: TRBV5-5
CDR3aa: ASSFTKSSTDTQY

j_gene: TRBJ1-1
v_gene: TRBV7-3
CDR3aa: ASSSSRGSYTEAF

j_gene: TRBJ1-1
v_gene: TRBV29-1
CDR3aa: SVERTGGITEAF

j_gene: TRBJ1-1
v_gene: TRBV5-1
CDR3aa: ASSWGDRGINTEAF

j_gene: TRBJ2-3
v_gene: TRBV5-6
CDR3aa: ASSLASVAGEDTQY

j_gene: TRBJ1-2
v_gene: TRBV2
CDR3aa: ASSGTLSYGYT

j_gene: TRBJ1-2
v_gene: TRBV5-1
CDR3aa: ASSLAGTGGEGYT

j_gene: TRBJ2-2
v_gene: TRBV15
CDR3aa: ATSRDRAPGELF

j_gene: TRBJ2-2
v_gene: TRBV5-1
CDR3aa: ASSGDRGDTGELF

j_gene: TRBJ2-7
v_gene: TRBV29-1
CDR3aa: SVDESRDRLAYEQY

j_gene: TRBJ2-1
v_gene: TRBV5-4
CDR3aa: ASSPSGGLNNEQF

j_gene: TRBJ1-2
v_gene: TRBV6-6
CDR3aa: ASSYSGVDRAI

j_gene: TRBJ2-7
v_gene: TRBV18
CDR3aa: ASSPPAGGNEQY

j_gene: TRBJ1-5
v_gene: TRBV10-3
CDR3aa: AISELSFGGGQPQH

j_gene: TRBJ2-1
v_gene: TRBV29-1
CDR3aa: SVGTSGAYNEQF

j_gene: TRBJ1-2
v_gene: TRBV7-9
CDR3aa: ASSPRVGGYT

j_gene: TRBJ2-2
v_gene: TRBV2
CDR3aa: ASSPRGQYTGELF

j_gene: TRBJ1-6
v_gene: TRBV5-1
CDR3aa: ASSLGTEASGLH

j_gene: TRBJ1-2
v_gene: TRBV28
CDR3aa: ASRLAGTGAIRGYT

j_gene: TRBJ2-7
v_gene: TRBV19
CDR3aa: ASSPRIGSGGYEQY

j_gene: TRBJ2-3
v_gene: TRBV4-2
CDR3aa: ASSQERGGSTDTQY

j_gene: TRBJ1-1
v_gene: TRBV2
CDR3aa: ASIWASNAEAF

j_gene: TRBJ2-7
v_gene: TRBV18
CDR3aa: ASSPRKLAGGSYEQY

j_gene: TRBJ2-7
v_gene: TRBV6-4
CDR3aa: ASSKQGASSYEQY

j_gene: TRBJ1-1
v_gene: TRBV11-2
CDR3aa: ASSYPLGDRGRRTEAF

j_gene: TRBJ1-2
v_gene: TRBV9
CDR3aa: ASSVASWGTGGYGYT

j_gene: TRBJ2-3
v_gene: TRBV2
CDR3aa: ASSGSGGPTDTQY

j_gene: TRBJ2-3
v_gene: TRBV6-5
CDR3aa: ASSYSKGKPRDTQY

j_gene: TRBJ1-4
v_gene: TRBV5-4
CDR3aa: ASSGQGPSNEKLF

j_gene: TRBJ1-5
v_gene: TRBV5-8
CDR3aa: ASSDGTAYSNQPQH

j_gene: TRBJ1-2
v_gene: TRBV4-1
CDR3aa: ASSQEQPNLLGRIGYT

j_gene: TRBJ2-1
v_gene: TRBV11-3
CDR3aa: ASSRDRGSVNEQF

j_gene: TRBJ2-3
v_gene: TRBV7-2
CDR3aa: ASSMGATQY

j_gene: TRBJ1-2
v_gene: TRBV7-3
CDR3aa: ASSKGGTNYGYT

j_gene: TRBJ2-6
v_gene: TRBV6-1
CDR3aa: ASVGAGANVLT

j_gene: TRBJ2-5
v_gene: TRBV5-1
CDR3aa: ASSLERVQETQY

j_gene: TRBJ1-2
v_gene: TRBV5-1
CDR3aa: ASSLYGTTNYGYT

j_gene: TRBJ1-5
v_gene: TRBV2
CDR3aa: ASSQDRGNQPQH

j_gene: TRBJ2-2
v_gene: TRBV11-3
CDR3aa: ASSSTGGRNTGELF

j_gene: TRBJ1-3
v_gene: TRBV5-1
CDR3aa: ASSSGQSSGNTIY